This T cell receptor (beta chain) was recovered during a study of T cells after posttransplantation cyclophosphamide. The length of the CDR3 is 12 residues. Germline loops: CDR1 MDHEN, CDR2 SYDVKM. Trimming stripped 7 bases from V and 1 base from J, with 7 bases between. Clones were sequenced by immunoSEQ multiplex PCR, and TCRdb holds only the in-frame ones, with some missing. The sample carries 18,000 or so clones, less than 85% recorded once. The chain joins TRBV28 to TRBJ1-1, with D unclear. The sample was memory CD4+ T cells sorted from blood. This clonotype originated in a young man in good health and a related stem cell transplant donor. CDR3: CASISGNTEAFF. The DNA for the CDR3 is TGTGCCAGCATATCGGGGAACACTGAAGCTTTCTTT.